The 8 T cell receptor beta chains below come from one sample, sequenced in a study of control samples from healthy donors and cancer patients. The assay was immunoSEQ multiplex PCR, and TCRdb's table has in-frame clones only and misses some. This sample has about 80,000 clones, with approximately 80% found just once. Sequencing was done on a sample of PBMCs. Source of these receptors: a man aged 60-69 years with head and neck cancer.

CDR3 in amino acids: CAIRPPRLADTDTQYF. The CDR3 DNA reads as TGTGCCATCCGACCCCCCAGGCTAGCGGACACAGATACGCAGTATTTT. V usage is TRBV10-3 and J usage is TRBJ2-3; 7 bases fit TRBD2. V dropped 8 bases and J dropped 2; count of bases not matched to a gene: 13. This CDR3 has 16 residues. Germline lookup yields CDR1 ENHRY and CDR2 SYGVKD.

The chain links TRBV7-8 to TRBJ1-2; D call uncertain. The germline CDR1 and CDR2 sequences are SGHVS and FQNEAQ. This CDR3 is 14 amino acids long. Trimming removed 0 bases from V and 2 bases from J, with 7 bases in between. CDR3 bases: TGTGCCAGCAGCTTAGCACTAGGGAACTATGGCTACACCTTC. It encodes CASSLALGNYGYTF.

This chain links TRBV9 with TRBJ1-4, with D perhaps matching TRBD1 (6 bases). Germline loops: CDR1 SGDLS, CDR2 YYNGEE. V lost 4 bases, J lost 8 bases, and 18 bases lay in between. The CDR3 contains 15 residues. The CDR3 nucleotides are TGTGCCAGCAGCCCATCCCCGGACAGAGGCGAAAAACTGTTTTTT. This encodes CASSPSPDRGEKLFF. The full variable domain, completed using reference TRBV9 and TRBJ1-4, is DSGVTQTPKHLITATGQRVTLRCSPRSGDLSVYWYQQSLDQGLQFLIQYYNGEERAKGNILERFSAQQFPDLHSELNLSSLELGDSALYFCASSPSPDRGEKLFFGSGTQLSVL.

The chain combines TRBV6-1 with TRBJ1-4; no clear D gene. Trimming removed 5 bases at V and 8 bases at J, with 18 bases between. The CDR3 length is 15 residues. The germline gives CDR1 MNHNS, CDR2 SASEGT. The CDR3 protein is CASSPMIGQGEKLFF. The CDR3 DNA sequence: TGTGCCAGCAGTCCAATGATCGGCCAAGGGGAAAAACTGTTTTTT.

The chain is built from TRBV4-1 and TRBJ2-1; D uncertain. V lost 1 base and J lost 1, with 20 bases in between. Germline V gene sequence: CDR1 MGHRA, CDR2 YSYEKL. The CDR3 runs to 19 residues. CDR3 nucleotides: TGCGCCAGCAGCCAAGTCCCACACACTCTTACCCGATCCTACAATGAGCAGTTCTTC. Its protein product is CASSQVPHTLTRSYNEQFF.

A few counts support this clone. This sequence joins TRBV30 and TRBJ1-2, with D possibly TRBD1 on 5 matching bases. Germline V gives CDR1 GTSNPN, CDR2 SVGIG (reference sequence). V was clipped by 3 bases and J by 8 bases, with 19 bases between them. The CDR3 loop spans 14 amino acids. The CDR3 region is CAWRPPGTVLGYTF. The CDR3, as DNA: TGTGCCTGGAGACCACCCGGGACTGTCCTGGGCTACACCTTC.

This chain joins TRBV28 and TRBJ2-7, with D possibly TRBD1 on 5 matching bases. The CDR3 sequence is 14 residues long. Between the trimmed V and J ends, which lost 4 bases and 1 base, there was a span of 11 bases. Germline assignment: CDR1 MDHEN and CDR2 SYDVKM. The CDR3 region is CASSSTETSYEQYF. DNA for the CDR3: TGTGCCAGCAGTTCGACAGAAACTTCCTACGAGCAGTACTTC.

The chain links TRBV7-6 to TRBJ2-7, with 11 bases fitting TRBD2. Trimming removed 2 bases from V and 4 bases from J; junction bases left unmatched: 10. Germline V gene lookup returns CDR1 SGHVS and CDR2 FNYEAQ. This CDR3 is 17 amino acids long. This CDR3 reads CASSLLASGGLVYEQYF. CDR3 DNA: TGTGCCAGCAGCTTATTGGCTAGCGGGGGGCTTGTATACGAGCAGTACTTC.